The clone carrying this T cell receptor (beta chain) was recorded many times. CDR1 MDHEN and CDR2 SYDVKM come from the germline V gene. CDR3 length: 11 residues. The V gene lost 6 bases and the J gene lost 10 bases, with 11 bases spanning the gap. The source material, RNA transcripts, was used to amplify TCR beta CDR3 regions. HTBI primers were employed in a first-round RT-PCR of the TCR CDR3. Via MiXCR, TCRdb re-called the multiplex PCR reads, giving one row per CDR3 protein. Of over 550,000 distinct CDR3 sequences in the sample, approximately 15% were seen once. Graves' hyperthyroidism is called stable when ophthalmopathy does not progress within 18 months. The source of the PBMCs was 10 ml of fresh peripheral blood. This sample stems from a study of T cells in Graves' hyperthyroidism and ophthalmopathy.

The genes are TRBV28 and TRBJ2-3; D is undetermined. This clonotype originated in a woman between 18 and 29 years old with Graves' hyperthyroidism. The specimen was blood. CDR3 sequence: CASSGPLPQYF. As DNA, the CDR3 is TGTGCCAGCAGCGGTCCCCTGCCGCAGTATTTT.